Detailed here is one TCR beta chain. With 2 bases removed from V and 8 bases from J, the gap between germline ends came to 13 bases. CDR3 length: 14 residues. The germline gives CDR1 LNHDA, CDR2 SQIVND (reference sequence). People whose metastatic non-small-cell lung cancer was chemo-refractory got focal radiation along with CTLA-4 blockade by ipilimumab. This sample was taken from a study of radiotherapy plus CTLA-4 blockade in lung cancer. Clones were sequenced by immunoSEQ multiplex PCR, and TCRdb holds only the in-frame ones, with some missing. The sample consists of 90,000 or so clones, around 83% of them appearing once.

This receptor was identified in a human donor with non-small cell lung cancer who had stable disease on radiotherapy plus ipilimumab. This chain connects TRBV19 to TRBJ2-1, with D unresolved. The source was peripheral blood, collected from a patient treated with radiotherapy plus ipilimumab. Here the CDR3 reads CASSINLQSDEQFF. Written as DNA, the CDR3 is TGTGCCAGTAGTATAAACCTTCAAAGCGATGAGCAGTTCTTC.